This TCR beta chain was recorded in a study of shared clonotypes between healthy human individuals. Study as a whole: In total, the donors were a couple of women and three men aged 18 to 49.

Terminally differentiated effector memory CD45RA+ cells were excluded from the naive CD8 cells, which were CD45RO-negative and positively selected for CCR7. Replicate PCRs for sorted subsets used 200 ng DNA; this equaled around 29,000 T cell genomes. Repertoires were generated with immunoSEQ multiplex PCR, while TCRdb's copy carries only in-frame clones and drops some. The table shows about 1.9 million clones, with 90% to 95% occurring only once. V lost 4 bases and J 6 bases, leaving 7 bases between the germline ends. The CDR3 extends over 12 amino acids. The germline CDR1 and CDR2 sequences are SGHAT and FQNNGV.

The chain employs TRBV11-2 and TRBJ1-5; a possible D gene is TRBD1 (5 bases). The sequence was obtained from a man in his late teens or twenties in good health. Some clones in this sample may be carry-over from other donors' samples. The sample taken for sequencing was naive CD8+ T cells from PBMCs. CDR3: CASSSRGQPQHF. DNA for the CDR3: TGTGCCAGCAGCTCTAGGGGTCAGCCCCAGCATTTT.